This T cell receptor (beta chain) was identified during a study of blood T cell repertoires in COVID-19. Study details: PBMCs, B-cell-depleted T cells, or T cells provided the cDNA or gDNA that made up the material.

Original analysis: Scientists estimated how many nucleated cells there were by amplifying reference gene primers. The assay was immunoSEQ multiplex PCR, and TCRdb's table has in-frame clones only and misses some. That table furnishes V, J and clone size, whereas the DNA furnished D and trimming. There are 350,000 to 400,000 clones in the sample; 80% to 90% occur only once, and approximately 1.8% lies in the top ten. Participants, about 18 to 90 years old, spanned under 25 US areas. Cohort assignment relied on participant-reported clinical history. The germline V and J ends were trimmed by 7 bases and 6 bases, with 13 bases remaining between them. Looked up from germline, CDR1 is SNHLY and CDR2 is FYNNEI. The CDR3 is 13 amino acids.

This receptor was obtained from a man in his forties or fifties in a cohort exposed to, infected with or recovered from COVID-19 (not recorded which). Source material: PBMCs or T cells enriched from blood (not recorded which). J is TRBJ2-1 and V is TRBV2; D gene unclear. The CDR3 spells CASNFLGFNEQFF. The CDR3, as DNA: TGTGCCAGCAATTTCCTCGGGTTCAATGAGCAGTTCTTC.